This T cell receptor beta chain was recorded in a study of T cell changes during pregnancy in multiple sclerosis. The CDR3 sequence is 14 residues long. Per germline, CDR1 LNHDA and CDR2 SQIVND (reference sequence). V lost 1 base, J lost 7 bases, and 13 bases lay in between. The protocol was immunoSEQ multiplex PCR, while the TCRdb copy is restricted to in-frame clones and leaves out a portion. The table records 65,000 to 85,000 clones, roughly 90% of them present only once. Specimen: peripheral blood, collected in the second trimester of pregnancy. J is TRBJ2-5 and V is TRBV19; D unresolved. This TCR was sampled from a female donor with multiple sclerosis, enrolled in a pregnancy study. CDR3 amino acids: CASSIGRSGATQYF. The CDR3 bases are TGTGCCAGTAGTATAGGGCGCTCCGGAGCGACCCAGTACTTC.